Given below is one T cell receptor (beta chain) in context. Antigen unknown. The same CDR3 can be traced to other DNA sequences in this sample. This sample is drawn from a study of cytomegalovirus exposure and HLA in healthy donors. PCR was performed using 60 Vbeta and 13 Jbeta primers. This table comes from immunoSEQ multiplex PCR, and its TCRdb copy is limited to in-frame clones, with some not included. This table lists about 130,000 clones. Findings of the study overall: Researchers left out some V segments, among them TRBV6-2 and TRBV6-3, as indistinguishable. Generally TCR sequences proved uncommon, though certain public TCRs appeared in numerous donors.

Germline lookup yields CDR1 SGHTA and CDR2 FQGNSA. The length of the CDR3 is 14 residues. Trimming cost V 0 bases and J 2 bases, with 7 bases left between them. The clonotype originates from a man in his forties or fifties in good health and CMV-seronegative. The rearrangement uses TRBV7-2 and TRBJ1-2; tentative D call: TRBD1 (5 bases). Input material: PBMCs. CDR3 loop: CASSLAQGNYGYTF. CDR3 bases: TGTGCCAGCAGCTTAGCGCAGGGAAACTATGGCTACACCTTC.